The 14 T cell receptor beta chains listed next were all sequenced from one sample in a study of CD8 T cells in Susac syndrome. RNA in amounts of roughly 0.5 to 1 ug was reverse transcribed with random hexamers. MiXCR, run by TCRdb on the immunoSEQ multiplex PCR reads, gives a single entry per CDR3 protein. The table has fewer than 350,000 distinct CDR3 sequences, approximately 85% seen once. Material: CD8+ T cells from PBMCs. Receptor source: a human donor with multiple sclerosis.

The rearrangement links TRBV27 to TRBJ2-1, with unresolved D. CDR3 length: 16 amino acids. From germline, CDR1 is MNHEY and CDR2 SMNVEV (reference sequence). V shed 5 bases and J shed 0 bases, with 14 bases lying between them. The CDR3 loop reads CASSPTGFSSYNEQFF. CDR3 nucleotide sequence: TGTGCCAGCAGTCCAACCGGGTTCAGCTCCTACAATGAGCAGTTCTTC.

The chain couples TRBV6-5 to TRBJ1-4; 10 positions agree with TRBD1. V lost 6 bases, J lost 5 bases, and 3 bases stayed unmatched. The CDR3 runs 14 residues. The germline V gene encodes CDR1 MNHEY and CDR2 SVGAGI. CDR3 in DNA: TGTGCCAGCAGCAGGGGACAGGGGAATGAAAAACTGTTTTTT. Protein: CASSRGQGNEKLFF.

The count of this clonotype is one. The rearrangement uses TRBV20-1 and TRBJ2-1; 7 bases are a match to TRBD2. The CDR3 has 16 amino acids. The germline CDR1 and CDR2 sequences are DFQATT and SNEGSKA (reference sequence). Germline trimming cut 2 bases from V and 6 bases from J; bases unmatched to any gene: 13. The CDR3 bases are TGCAGTGCTAGACTAATCCGGGACTATCTCCCCAATGAGCAGTTCTTC. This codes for CSARLIRDYLPNEQFF.

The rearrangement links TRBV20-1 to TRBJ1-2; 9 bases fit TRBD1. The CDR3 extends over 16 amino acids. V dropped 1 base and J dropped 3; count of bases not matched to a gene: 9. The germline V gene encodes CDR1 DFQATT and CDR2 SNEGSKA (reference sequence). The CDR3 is CSARGSSDRGDYGYTF. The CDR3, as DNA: TGCAGTGCTAGAGGTTCCTCCGACAGGGGGGACTATGGCTACACCTTC.

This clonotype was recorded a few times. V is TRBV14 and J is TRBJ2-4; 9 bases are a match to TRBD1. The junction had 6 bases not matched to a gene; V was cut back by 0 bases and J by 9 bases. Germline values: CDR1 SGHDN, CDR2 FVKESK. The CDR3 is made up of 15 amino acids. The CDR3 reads CASSQDWRQGGIQYF. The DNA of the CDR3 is TGTGCCAGCAGCCAAGATTGGCGACAGGGGGGCATTCAGTACTTC.

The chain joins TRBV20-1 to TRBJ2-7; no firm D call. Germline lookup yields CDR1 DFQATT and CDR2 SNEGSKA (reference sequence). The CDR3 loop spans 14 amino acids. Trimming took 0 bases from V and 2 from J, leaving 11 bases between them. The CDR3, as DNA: TGCAGTGCTAGAGATCATGGGTGGCCCTACGAGCAGTACTTC. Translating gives CSARDHGWPYEQYF.

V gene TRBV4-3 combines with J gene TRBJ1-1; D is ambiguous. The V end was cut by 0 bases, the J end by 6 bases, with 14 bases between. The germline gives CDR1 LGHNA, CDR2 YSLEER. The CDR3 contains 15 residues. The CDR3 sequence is CASSQDRWVAPEAFF. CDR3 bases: TGCGCCAGCAGCCAAGATCGGTGGGTGGCACCTGAAGCTTTCTTT.

CDR3 DNA: TGTGCCAGCAGCTTGTGGATCGGGTCTGAAGCTTTCTTT. As protein: CASSLWIGSEAFF. This chain joins TRBV5-6 and TRBJ1-1, with D uncertain. CDR1 and CDR2 from the germline V gene are SGHDT and YYEEEE. The CDR3 sequence is 13 residues long. V lost 1 base and J lost 6, with 10 bases in between. The full variable domain, its missing parts supplied by reference TRBV5-6 and TRBJ1-1, is DAGVTQSPTHLIKTRGQQVTLRCSPKSGHDTVSWYQQALGQGPQFIFQYYEEEERQRGNFPDRFSGHQFPNYSSELNVNALLLGDSALYLCASSLWIGSEAFFGQGTRLTVV.

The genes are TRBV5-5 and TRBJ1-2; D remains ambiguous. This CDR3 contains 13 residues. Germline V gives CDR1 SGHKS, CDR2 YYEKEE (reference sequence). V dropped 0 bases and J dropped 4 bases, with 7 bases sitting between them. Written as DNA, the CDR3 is TGTGCCAGCAGCTTGGTAGGGCCCTATGGCTACACCTTC. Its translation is CASSLVGPYGYTF. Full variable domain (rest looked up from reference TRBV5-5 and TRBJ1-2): DAGVTQSPTHLIKTRGQQVTLRCSPISGHKSVSWYQQVLGQGPQFIFQYYEKEERGRGNFPDRFSARQFPNYSSELNVNALLLGDSALYLCASSLVGPYGYTFGSGTRLTVV.

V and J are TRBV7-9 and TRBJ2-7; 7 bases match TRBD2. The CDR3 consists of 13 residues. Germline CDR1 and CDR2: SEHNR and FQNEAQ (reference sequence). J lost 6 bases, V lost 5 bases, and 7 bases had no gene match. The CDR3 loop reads CASSGPREGEQYF. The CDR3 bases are TGTGCCAGCAGCGGCCCCAGGGAGGGCGAGCAGTACTTC.

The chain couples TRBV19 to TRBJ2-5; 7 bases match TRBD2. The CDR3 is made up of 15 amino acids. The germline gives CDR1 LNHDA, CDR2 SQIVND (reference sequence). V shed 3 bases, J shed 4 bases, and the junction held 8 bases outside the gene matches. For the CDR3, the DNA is TGTGCCAGTAGTATGTCCGCGGGAGTAGGAGAGACCCAGTACTTC. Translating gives CASSMSAGVGETQYF.

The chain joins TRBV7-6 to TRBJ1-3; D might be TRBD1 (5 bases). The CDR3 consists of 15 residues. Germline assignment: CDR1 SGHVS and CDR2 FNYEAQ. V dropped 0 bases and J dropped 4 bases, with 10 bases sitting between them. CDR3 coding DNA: TGTGCCAGCAGCTTAGCCTCAAACAGGGGAAACACCATATATTTT. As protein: CASSLASNRGNTIYF.

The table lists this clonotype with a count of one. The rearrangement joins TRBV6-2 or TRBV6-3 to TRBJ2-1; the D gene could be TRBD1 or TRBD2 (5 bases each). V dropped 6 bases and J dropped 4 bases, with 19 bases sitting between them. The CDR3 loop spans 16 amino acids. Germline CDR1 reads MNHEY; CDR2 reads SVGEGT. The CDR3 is CASRSLGDQRYNEQFF. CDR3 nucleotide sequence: TGTGCCAGCAGGTCCCTCGGGGACCAGCGGTACAATGAGCAGTTCTTC.

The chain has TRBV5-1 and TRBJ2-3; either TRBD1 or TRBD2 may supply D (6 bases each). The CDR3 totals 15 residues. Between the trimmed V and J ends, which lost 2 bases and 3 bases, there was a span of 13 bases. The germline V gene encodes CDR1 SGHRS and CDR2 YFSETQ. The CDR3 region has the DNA TGCGCCAGCAGCTTCGAGGGGGGCATAACAGATACGCAGTATTTT. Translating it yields CASSFEGGITDTQYF.